The 23 T cell receptor beta chains listed next were all sequenced from one sample in a study of Ad26.COV2.S vaccination and SARS-CoV-2 variants. The treatment denotes: 19 received Ad26.COV2.S at low or high dose, single or two shots; roughly five received placebo; per-sample allocation not given. Specimens were obtained on day 63 following the first vaccine or placebo injection. Clones were sequenced by immunoSEQ multiplex PCR, and TCRdb holds only the in-frame ones, with some missing. Of around 370,000 clones in the sample, about 85% were seen once. Sequenced material: peripheral blood, taken in a trial of Ad26.COV2.S vaccine versus placebo. These receptor sequences come from a person between 18 and 59 years old who received the Ad26.COV2.S COVID-19 vaccine or a placebo.

The chain recombines TRBV28 with TRBJ1-2; D remains ambiguous. The CDR3 has 12 amino acids. Germline V gene sequence: CDR1 MDHEN, CDR2 SYDVKM. The ends were cut back, 2 bases at V and 4 bases at J, with 5 bases in the middle. CDR3 amino acids: CASSLQAYGYTF. CDR3 bases: TGTGCCAGCAGTTTACAGGCCTATGGCTACACCTTC.

The chain uses TRBV6-6 and TRBJ1-2; no definite D call. The CDR3 covers 11 residues. The V end was cut by 7 bases, the J end by 5 bases, with 8 bases between. Germline CDR1 MNHNY, CDR2 SVGAGI (reference sequence). This CDR3 reads CASMTDYGYTF. The CDR3 DNA sequence: TGTGCCAGCATGACTGATTATGGCTACACCTTC.

The rearrangement joins TRBV10-1 to TRBJ1-5; 9 positions match TRBD1. Germline values: CDR1 WNHNN, CDR2 SYGVQD (reference sequence). The V gene end was trimmed by 3 bases and the J gene end by 10 bases; junction bases not matched to a gene: 10. The CDR3 totals 15 residues. DNA for the CDR3: TGCGCCAGCAGTGATGGACGGACAGGGGCTGGACCCCAGCATTTT. Its protein is CASSDGRTGAGPQHF.

The rearrangement joins TRBV5-1 to TRBJ2-3, with 7 bases that match TRBD2. CDR3 length equals 14 residues. V shed 4 bases, J shed 2 bases, and the junction held 4 bases outside the gene matches. Germline V gene data show CDR1 as SGHRS and CDR2 as YFSETQ. CDR3 DNA: TGCGCCAGCAGCGTCGGGGGGTCCACAGATACGCAGTATTTT. Residues: CASSVGGSTDTQYF.

The V gene is TRBV6-5, the J gene TRBJ1-5; the D gene is possibly TRBD1 (5 bases). The CDR3 covers 14 residues. V was clipped by 4 bases and J by 1 base, with 8 bases between them. From germline, CDR1 is MNHEY and CDR2 SVGAGI. CDR3 in DNA: TGTGCCAGCAGTTTACGGGGGAGCAATCAGCCCCAGCATTTT. Its translation is CASSLRGSNQPQHF.

The rearrangement uses TRBV6-5 and TRBJ2-7; unclear D gene. This CDR3 is 14 amino acids long. Germline loops: CDR1 MNHEY, CDR2 SVGAGI. Trimming removed 0 bases from V and 3 bases from J, with 9 bases in between. The CDR3 loop is CASSYSSVLYEQYF. In DNA form, the CDR3 reads TGTGCCAGCAGTTACTCCTCTGTGCTCTACGAGCAGTACTTC.

The V and J genes are TRBV2 and TRBJ1-5, with D unclear. V was pared by 6 bases and J by 4 bases, with 7 bases between. Germline loops: CDR1 SNHLY, CDR2 FYNNEI. The CDR3 covers 12 residues. The CDR3 coding sequence is TGTGCCAGCAGGGGCTGGAATCAGCCCCAGCATTTT. It translates to CASRGWNQPQHF. The variable domain in full, with the rest retrieved from reference TRBV2 and TRBJ1-5, is EPEVTQTPSHQVTQMGQEVILRCVPISNHLYFYWYRQILGQKVEFLVSFYNNEISEKSEIFDDQFSVERPDGSNFTLKIRSTKLEDSAMYFCASRGWNQPQHFGDGTRLSIL.

This chain uses TRBV7-9 with TRBJ2-2; no definite D call. V dropped 5 bases and J dropped 4 bases, with 8 bases sitting between them. The CDR3 spans 13 residues. CDR1 is SEHNR, CDR2 FQNEAQ, per germline (reference sequence). The CDR3 loop is CASSQTATGELFF. CDR3 coding DNA: TGTGCCAGCAGCCAGACTGCCACCGGGGAGCTGTTTTTT.

The gene calls are TRBV10-1 and TRBJ2-7; 10 positions agree with TRBD2. There are 15 residues in the CDR3. CDR1 is WNHNN and CDR2 is SYGVQD in the germline V gene (reference sequence). J gave up 9 bases and V 0 bases, and 8 bases lay outside the gene matches. In DNA form, the CDR3 reads TGCGCCAGCAGTGAGTCGGTACTAGCGGGATCCTCGCAGTACTTC. Protein product: CASSESVLAGSSQYF.

J is TRBJ2-1 and V is TRBV6-5; 13 positions agree with TRBD2. Germline CDR1 MNHEY, CDR2 SVGAGI. The CDR3 is 15 residues long. V dropped 6 bases and J dropped 7; count of bases not matched to a gene: 6. In nucleotides, the CDR3 is TGTGCCAGCAGCGTCGGGACTAGCGGGGATAATGAGCAGTTCTTC. Its translation: CASSVGTSGDNEQFF.

V gene TRBV24-1 combines with J gene TRBJ2-7; D remains ambiguous. Trimming removed 7 bases at V and 4 bases at J, with 7 bases between. Germline CDR1 and CDR2: KGHDR and SFDVKD. The CDR3 is made up of 11 amino acids. CDR3 nucleotides: TGTGCCACCAGGGCAATTTACGAGCAGTACTTC. Amino acids: CATRAIYEQYF.

This clone came up a few times. The genes are TRBV11-2 and TRBJ2-2; 11 bases agree with TRBD2. Trimming took 4 bases from V and 5 from J; bases not matched to a gene: 3. The germline V gene has CDR1 SGHAT and CDR2 FQNNGV. CDR3 length: 15 residues. CDR3 DNA: TGTGCCAGCAGCTCGAGACTAGCGGGAACCGGGGAGCTGTTTTTT. Translating gives CASSSRLAGTGELFF.

The chain has TRBV18 and TRBJ2-7; weak D call: TRBD2 (7 bases). CDR3 size: 15 residues. Deletions cut 1 base from V and 7 bases from J, with 17 bases between. Germline CDR1 reads KGHSH; CDR2 reads LQKENI. CDR3 nucleotides: TGTGCCAGCTCACCACAGGGGGGGCCAGGAGATGAGCAGTACTTC. Protein sequence: CASSPQGGPGDEQYF. The full variable domain, with the rest looked up from reference TRBV18 and TRBJ2-7, is NAGVMQNPRHLVRRRGQEARLRCSPMKGHSHVYWYRQLPEEGLKFMVYLQKENIIDESGMPKERFSAEFPKEGPSILRIQQVVRGDSAAYFCASSPQGGPGDEQYFGPGTRLTVT.

The rearrangement links TRBV5-1 to TRBJ2-7; 8 bases align to TRBD1. V was pared by 4 bases and J by 5 bases, with 5 bases of the junction left unmatched. The CDR3 runs 13 residues. The V gene's germline CDR1 is SGHRS and CDR2 YFSETQ. The CDR3 DNA reads as TGCGCCAGCAGCACCTTACAGGGGGACGAGCAGTACTTC. Residues: CASSTLQGDEQYF.

The table lists this clone with a few counts. CDR3 amino acids: CATSRNNEAGGTQYF. The CDR3 bases are TGTGCCACCAGCAGAAACAACGAGGCTGGGGGGACCCAGTACTTC. V and J are TRBV15 and TRBJ2-5; the D call may be TRBD1 or TRBD2 (5 bases each). In germline, CDR1 is LNHNV, CDR2 YYDKDF (reference sequence). CDR3 size: 15 residues. The V and J ends lost 2 bases and 7 bases respectively, with 17 bases between them.

This chain connects TRBV6-1 to TRBJ2-3, with 7 bases lining up with TRBD2. There are 15 residues in the CDR3. Looked up from germline, CDR1 is MNHNS and CDR2 is SASEGT. The J segment lost 6 bases and the V segment lost 2 bases, leaving 8 bases of the junction unmatched. This CDR3 reads CASSELPGGTDTQYF. Here the CDR3 DNA reads TGTGCCAGCAGTGAATTACCCGGGGGGACTGATACGCAGTATTTT.

This chain joins TRBV10-1 and TRBJ2-7; 8 bases fit TRBD1. The CDR3 contains 14 residues. V dropped 8 bases and J dropped 6; count of bases not matched to a gene: 12. CDR1 is WNHNN, CDR2 SYGVQD, per germline (reference sequence). CDR3 DNA: TGCGCCAGCGGCTCAGGGGGCGTAGATCCCGAGCAGTACTTC. Its protein is CASGSGGVDPEQYF.

The CDR3 is CASSSPGRRGETQYF. The CDR3 region has the DNA TGTGCCAGCAGCTCCCCCGGGCGGCGTGGGGAGACCCAGTACTTC. The chain uses TRBV7-2 and TRBJ2-5; D not resolved. This CDR3 comprises 15 residues. CDR1 is SGHTA, CDR2 FQGNSA, per germline. The V gene lost 4 bases and the J gene lost 5 bases, with 17 bases spanning the gap.

This chain links TRBV3-1 (or the pseudogene TRBV3-2) with TRBJ2-3; D possibly corresponds to TRBD2 (6 bases). Between the trimmed V and J ends, which lost 1 base and 2 bases, there was a span of 10 bases. Germline CDR1 and CDR2: LGHDT and YNNKEL (reference sequence). The CDR3 extends over 15 amino acids. The CDR3 here is CASSQVRGTTDTQYF. The CDR3 DNA is TGTGCCAGCAGCCAAGTTCGGGGGACCACAGATACGCAGTATTTT.

The chain has TRBV4-3 and TRBJ1-1, with D unclear. The V and J ends lost 3 bases and 1 base respectively, with 9 bases between them. The CDR3 runs 14 residues. Germline-derived CDR1 and CDR2 are LGHNA and YSLEER. The CDR3 reads CASSHLERNTEAFF. Here the CDR3 DNA reads TGCGCCAGCAGCCATTTAGAGAGGAACACTGAAGCTTTCTTT.

This chain connects TRBV4-1 to TRBJ2-7; TRBD2 matches at 8 bases. The CDR3 runs 19 residues. Germline CDR1 MGHRA, CDR2 YSYEKL. J was trimmed by 6 bases and V by 2 bases; bases with no gene match: 21. The CDR3 sequence: CASSQPAVKAGGTRGEQYF. CDR3 DNA sequence: TGCGCCAGCAGCCAACCCGCAGTAAAAGCTGGTGGGACTAGGGGCGAGCAGTACTTC.

The genes are TRBV10-1 and TRBJ1-1; weak D call: TRBD1 (5 bases). Germline V gives CDR1 WNHNN, CDR2 SYGVQD (reference sequence). The V and J ends lost 7 bases and 7 bases respectively, with 13 bases between them. The CDR3 sequence is 12 residues long. The DNA of the CDR3 is TGCGCCAGCACCGGTGGGGGGGTTGAAGCTTTCTTT. Translation: CASTGGGVEAFF.

The rearrangement uses TRBV19 and TRBJ1-5; 10 bases are a match to TRBD1. V lost 9 bases to trimming and J lost 1 base; unmatched junction nucleotides: 3. The germline gives CDR1 LNHDA, CDR2 SQIVND (reference sequence). The CDR3 is 14 amino acids. The CDR3: CASRQGASNQPQHF. In nucleotides, the CDR3 is TGTGCCAGCAGACAGGGGGCGAGCAATCAGCCCCAGCATTTT.